These 20 T cell receptor beta chains share one sample of origin, sequenced in a study of radiation and T cells in renal cell carcinoma. Clones were read by immunoSEQ multiplex PCR, and TCRdb kept only the in-frame ones, dropping some. The sample has some 110,000 clones; about four fifths are singletons. As for time point: baseline pretreatment blood. Treatment in this sample: 15 Gy SBRT to primary tumor, nephrectomy 4 weeks later. The starting material was blood, obtained from a patient whose treatment included radiotherapy and nephrectomy. Receptors originate from a woman aged 60-75 years with renal cell carcinoma.

This clone was found a few times. The J gene is TRBJ2-7, the V gene TRBV5-1, with TRBD1 identical over 7 bases. V lost 7 bases to trimming and J lost 5 bases; unmatched junction nucleotides: 12. This CDR3 is built from 14 residues. Germline CDR1 SGHRS, CDR2 YFSETQ. The DNA of the CDR3 is TGCGCCAGCTCTCAGGGGGTCGGTCGGGACGAGCAGTACTTC. It is translated as CASSQGVGRDEQYF. The entire variable domain, with the rest obtained from reference TRBV5-1 and TRBJ2-7, is as follows: KAGVTQTPRYLIKTRGQQVTLSCSPISGHRSVSWYQQTPGQGLQFLFEYFSETQRNKGNFPGRFSGRQFSNSRSEMNVSTLELGDSALYLCASSQGVGRDEQYFGPGTRLTVT.

The chain combines TRBV5-1 with TRBJ2-7; 7 bases are shared with TRBD1. In germline, CDR1 is SGHRS, CDR2 YFSETQ. J gave up 4 bases and V 0 bases, and 7 bases lay outside the gene matches. This CDR3 is 15 amino acids long. CDR3 amino acids: CASSLEGGEIYEQYF. The CDR3, as DNA: TGCGCCAGCAGCTTGGAAGGGGGCGAGATTTACGAGCAGTACTTC.

The V call is TRBV5-1, the J call TRBJ2-1; D remains ambiguous. Germline V gives CDR1 SGHRS, CDR2 YFSETQ. This CDR3 has 15 amino acids. V was cut by 0 bases and J by 8 bases, with 15 bases left in between. The chain's CDR3 is CASSLGGLQRDEQFF. The CDR3 nucleotides read TGCGCCAGCAGCTTGGGTGGGTTACAAAGGGATGAGCAGTTCTTC.

In its sample, this clone was seen once. The V and J genes are TRBV10-3 and TRBJ2-7, with D unresolved. Per the germline V gene, CDR1 is ENHRY and CDR2 is SYGVKD. With 0 bases removed from V and 0 bases from J, the gap between germline ends came to 15 bases. This CDR3 has 17 amino acids. CDR3 DNA sequence: TGTGCCATCAGTGAGTCTAAGACGGGTATGAGCTCCTACGAGCAGTACTTC. As protein: CAISESKTGMSSYEQYF.

The chain carries TRBV5-4 and TRBJ2-3; weak D call: TRBD1 (5 bases). The germline CDR1 and CDR2 sequences are SGHNT and YYREEE (reference sequence). This CDR3 is built from 14 residues. Trimming cost V 4 bases and J 2 bases, with 11 bases left between them. The CDR3: CASSLDISTDTQYF. CDR3 DNA sequence: TGTGCCAGCAGCCTGGACATTTCCACAGATACGCAGTATTTT.

This clone was detected a few times. This chain uses TRBV7-3 with TRBJ2-1, with 10 bases lining up with TRBD1. The CDR3 contains 15 residues. The V and J ends lost 4 bases and 3 bases, in that order; junction bases with no gene match: 3. CDR1 is SGHTA and CDR2 is FQGTGA in the germline V gene. This CDR3 is CASSWTGGLYNEQFF. In nucleotides, the CDR3 is TGTGCCAGCAGCTGGACAGGGGGGCTCTACAATGAGCAGTTCTTC.

A single count supports this clone. The chain links TRBV6-5 to TRBJ1-1, with D perhaps matching TRBD1 (5 bases). The germline V gene has CDR1 MNHEY and CDR2 SVGAGI. The germline V and J ends were trimmed by 7 bases and 12 bases, with 21 bases remaining between them. There are 13 residues in the CDR3. The CDR3 sequence is CASTTGGTFWTFF. The CDR3 nucleotides read TGTGCCAGCACAACGGGGGGAACTTTCTGGACTTTCTTT.

The gene calls are TRBV27 and TRBJ2-3; 9 bases are a match to TRBD2. The V segment lost 5 bases and the J segment 2 bases; nucleotides outside the gene matches: 8. The CDR3 contains 16 residues. Per the germline V gene, CDR1 is MNHEY and CDR2 is SMNVEV (reference sequence). The DNA of the CDR3 is TGTGCCAGCAGTCGAACGGGCGGGGGGGCCACAGATACGCAGTATTTT. Translation: CASSRTGGGATDTQYF.

The chain is built from TRBV6-5 and TRBJ2-1, with D perhaps matching TRBD1 or TRBD2 (5 bases each). Germline-derived CDR1 and CDR2 are MNHEY and SVGAGI. This CDR3 spans 14 amino acids. The V and J ends lost 2 bases and 7 bases respectively, with 12 bases between them. The CDR3 region is CASSYKGRVNEQFF. CDR3 coding DNA: TGTGCCAGCAGTTACAAGGGACGTGTTAATGAGCAGTTCTTC.

This clone was observed a single time. DNA for the CDR3: TGCGCCAGCAGCTTGGTTGCCCAGGGTGGCGACGAGCAGTACTTC. This sequence encodes CASSLVAQGGDEQYF. V usage is TRBV5-1 and J usage is TRBJ2-7; possibly TRBD1 for D (5 bases). V was pared by 0 bases and J by 5 bases, with 15 bases between. The germline gives CDR1 SGHRS, CDR2 YFSETQ. The CDR3 is 15 amino acids.

The chain is built from TRBV27 and TRBJ1-2; maybe TRBD1 (5 bases). Germline V gene data show CDR1 as MNHEY and CDR2 as SMNVEV (reference sequence). The CDR3 is made up of 15 amino acids. V lost 6 bases and J 4 bases, leaving 18 bases between the germline ends. This chain's CDR3 is CASSNYRAGPYGYTF. In nucleotides, the CDR3 is TGTGCCAGCAGCAATTACCGGGCAGGGCCCTATGGCTACACCTTC.

This clone was seen a few times. The chain has TRBV7-9 and TRBJ1-2; D not resolved. The CDR3 covers 15 residues. V was trimmed by 2 bases and J by 2 bases, leaving 12 bases between them. Germline V gene lookup returns CDR1 SEHNR and CDR2 FQNEAQ (reference sequence). Written as DNA, the CDR3 is TGTGCCAGCAGCTTATCTACGGAAATCAACTATGGCTACACCTTC. Its translation is CASSLSTEINYGYTF.

The chain combines TRBV7-9 with TRBJ2-7, with 7 bases lining up with TRBD1. The ends lost 6 bases at V and 8 bases at J; junction bases unmatched: 13. From germline, CDR1 is SEHNR and CDR2 FQNEAQ (reference sequence). The CDR3 is 14 residues long. The chain's CDR3 is CASSDPSDRDKQYF. CDR3 DNA: TGTGCCAGCAGTGACCCCTCTGACAGGGACAAGCAGTACTTC.

V and J are TRBV5-4 and TRBJ1-1, with D unresolved. This CDR3 region has 14 residues. The germline V gene encodes CDR1 SGHNT and CDR2 YYREEE (reference sequence). V shed 4 bases and J shed 5 bases, with 15 bases lying between them. The DNA of the CDR3 is TGTGCCAGCAGCCTAGCCCTTTCGGCGACTGAAGCTTTCTTT. Translating gives CASSLALSATEAFF.

The chain carries TRBV6-5 and TRBJ2-5, with D tentatively TRBD1 (6 bases). The end of the DNA aligns better with TRBJ2-7, so the J call may be wrong. From germline, CDR1 is MNHEY and CDR2 SVGAGI. This CDR3 spans 14 amino acids. CDR3 nucleotides: TGTGCCAGCAGTTACAACAGGGCCACCTACGAGCAGTACTTC. It translates to CASSYNRATYEQYF.

This clone was found a few times. This rearrangement joins TRBV9 to TRBJ1-4; D is ambiguous. The length of the CDR3 is 13 residues. Germline V gene sequence: CDR1 SGDLS, CDR2 YYNGEE. V was clipped by 4 bases and J by 6 bases, with 10 bases between them. Here the CDR3 reads CASSKGGDEKLFF. CDR3 coding DNA: TGTGCCAGCAGCAAGGGAGGAGATGAAAAACTGTTTTTT.

The genes are TRBV30 and TRBJ1-1, with D perhaps matching TRBD1 (6 bases). CDR1 is GTSNPN and CDR2 is SVGIG in the germline V gene (reference sequence). The CDR3 consists of 13 residues. V was clipped by 8 bases and J by 5 bases, with 18 bases between them. CDR3 loop: CAGDRGRETEAFF. CDR3 in DNA: TGTGCCGGAGATCGGGGGCGGGAGACTGAAGCTTTCTTT.

Regarding this clone: Additional DNA sequences in this sample encode the identical CDR3. The CDR3: CASSITGNTEAFF. The CDR3 nucleotides read TGTGCCAGTAGTATCACAGGGAACACTGAAGCTTTCTTT. This sequence joins TRBV19 and TRBJ1-1, with TRBD1 as a possible D gene (5 bases). Germline V CDR1 and CDR2: LNHDA, SQIVND (reference sequence). Trimming took off 3 bases at V and 1 base at J, with 6 bases between the two ends. This CDR3 region has 13 residues.

The chain joins TRBV5-5 to TRBJ2-7, with a tentative D call TRBD1 (5 bases). V lost 4 bases and J 7 bases, leaving 18 bases between the germline ends. The CDR3 totals 14 residues. Looked up from germline, CDR1 is SGHKS and CDR2 is YYEKEE (reference sequence). CDR3 loop: CASSPTRTRLEQYF. In DNA, the CDR3 is TGTGCCAGCAGCCCGACACGGACACGTCTTGAGCAGTACTTC.

The chain recombines TRBV4-1 with TRBJ1-2, with D possibly being TRBD1 (5 bases). Germline V lookup: CDR1 MGHRA, CDR2 YSYEKL. CDR3 length equals 16 residues. V was cut by 5 bases and J by 0 bases, with 16 bases left in between. The CDR3 reads CASSLHPQGSNYGYTF. The DNA of the CDR3 is TGCGCCAGCAGCTTACACCCCCAGGGCTCTAACTATGGCTACACCTTC.